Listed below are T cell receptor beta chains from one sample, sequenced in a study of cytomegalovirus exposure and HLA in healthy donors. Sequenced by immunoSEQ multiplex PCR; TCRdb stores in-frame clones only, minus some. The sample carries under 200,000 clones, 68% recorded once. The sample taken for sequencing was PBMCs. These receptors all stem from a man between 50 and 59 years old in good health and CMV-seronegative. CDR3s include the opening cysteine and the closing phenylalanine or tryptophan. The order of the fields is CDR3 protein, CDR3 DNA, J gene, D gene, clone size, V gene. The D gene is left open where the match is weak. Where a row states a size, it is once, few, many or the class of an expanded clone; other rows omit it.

CASSESDRGNQPQHF TGTGCCAGCAGTGAATCCGACAGGGGCAATCAGCCCCAGCATTTT TRBJ1-5 TRBD1 . TRBV2
CASSVLAGATEAFF TGTGCCAGTAGTGTACTAGCTGGGGCCACTGAAGCTTTCTTT TRBJ1-1 . once TRBV19
CASRPGTGETQYF TGTGCCAGCCGTCCAGGGACAGGAGAGACCCAGTACTTC TRBJ2-5 TRBD1 . TRBV6-5
CASSGTTGTYEQYF TGTGCCAGCAGCGGAACCACAGGGACCTACGAGCAGTACTTC TRBJ2-7 . few TRBV7-9
CASSLQGYGYTF TGTGCCAGCAGCTTACAGGGCTATGGCTACACCTTC TRBJ1-2 . . TRBV7-2
CASSNFLISYNEQFF TGTGCCAGCAGTAACTTTCTAATCTCCTACAATGAGCAGTTCTTC TRBJ2-1 . . TRBV25-1
CASSLIKEHGYTF TGTGCCAGCAGCTTAATAAAGGAGCATGGCTACACCTTC TRBJ1-2 . few TRBV11-2
CASSPLTTGGKNTEAFF TGTGCCAGCTCACCCCTCACGACAGGGGGCAAGAACACTGAAGCTTTCTTT TRBJ1-1 TRBD1 . TRBV18
CASSVRGLGNTIYF TGTGCCAGCAGTGTTAGGGGGTTAGGAAACACCATATATTTT TRBJ1-3 . . TRBV6-1
CAISEGSGGNQFF TGTGCCATCAGTGAGGGCAGCGGGGGAAACCAGTTCTTC TRBJ2-1 TRBD2 . TRBV10-3
CASSEDPGQPQHF TGTGCCAGCAGTGAAGACCCAGGGCAGCCCCAGCATTTT TRBJ1-5 . . TRBV6-1
CSVAQGELAGGGDTQYF TGCAGCGTTGCCCAAGGAGAGCTAGCGGGGGGGGGAGATACGCAGTATTTT TRBJ2-3 TRBD2 . TRBV29-1
CASEPHRAPNYGYTF TGTGCCAGCGAACCACACAGGGCCCCTAACTATGGCTACACCTTC TRBJ1-2 . . TRBV6-1
CASSQNQGAEQYF TGCGCCAGCAGCCAAAATCAAGGGGCCGAGCAGTACTTC TRBJ2-7 . . TRBV4-1
CASSLASGEQFF TGCGCCAGCAGCTTGGCTAGCGGTGAGCAGTTCTTC TRBJ2-1 TRBD2 few TRBV5-1
CASSMTGNSYEQYF TGTGCCAGTAGTATGACAGGGAACTCCTACGAGCAGTACTTC TRBJ2-7 TRBD1 . TRBV6-4
CASSIDGGDTQYF TGTGCCAGCAGCATCGACGGGGGAGATACGCAGTATTTT TRBJ2-3 . . TRBV7-8
CASGWRGRHNSPLHF TGTGCCAGCGGCTGGAGGGGGCGGCATAATTCACCCCTCCACTTT TRBJ1-6 TRBD1 . TRBV28
CASSQGQGQETQYF TGTGCCAGCAGCCAAGGACAGGGCCAAGAGACCCAGTACTTC TRBJ2-5 TRBD1 . TRBV14
CASSFSLNTEAFF TGTGCCAGCAGTTTCAGTCTGAACACTGAAGCTTTCTTT TRBJ1-1 . . TRBV27
CAISASGNGAEAFF TGTGCCATCAGTGCGTCCGGGAACGGGGCTGAAGCTTTCTTT TRBJ1-1 . . TRBV10-3
CASSSEGRSYEQYF TGCGCCAGCAGCTCGGAGGGTCGCTCCTACGAGCAGTACTTC TRBJ2-7 . few TRBV5-1
CASSSTGVPSYEQYF TGCGCCAGCAGCTCTACAGGGGTCCCCTCCTACGAGCAGTACTTC TRBJ2-7 TRBD1 . TRBV5-1
CASSAVRTGATNEKLFF TGTGCCAGCAGTGCGGTTCGGACAGGGGCAACTAATGAAAAACTGTTTTTT TRBJ1-4 TRBD1 once TRBV2